This T cell receptor beta chain was recorded in a study of T cells after yellow fever vaccination. This clonotype was detected ten times or more. As yet, its antigen is unknown. The study's findings and limits: Contamination by abundant bulk-population clonotypes could be present in FACS-sorted repertoires.

They built TCR cDNA with 5'RACE template switching, a step that put in a universal primer site and UMIs. TCRdb processed the 5' RACE reads anew with MiXCR; each CDR3 protein has one entry. The sample lists around 63,000 distinct CDR3 sequences, less than 8.5% seen once, with 35% to 40% in the top ten. The receptor comes from a man aged 25-45 years who received the YFV17D yellow fever vaccine. This specimen consisted of CD8+ T cells sorted from PBMCs, obtained 15 days after the yellow fever booster vaccination.

CDR3 protein: CASLGGSSTDTQYF. CDR3 sequence (DNA): TGTGCCAGCCTGGGCGGGAGTAGCACAGATACGCAGTATTTT. V is TRBV12-3 or TRBV12-4 and J is TRBJ2-3; 7 nucleotides agree with TRBD2. V dropped 8 bases and J dropped 0; count of bases not matched to a gene: 5. This CDR3 has 14 residues.